This is a list of T cell receptor beta chains from one sample in a study of CXCR3-negative and CXCR3-positive naive CD8 T cells. TCRdb processed the 5' RACE reads again and assigns one entry to each CDR3 protein, with no DNA. Recorded for this sample: roughly 28,000 distinct CDR3 sequences. The sample was memory CD8+ T cells from blood. These receptors were obtained from a human donor in good health. Some clones in this sample may be carry-over from other donors' samples. The CDR3 runs from the conserved cysteine through the conserved F or W. Size tells how often a clone was seen (once, few, many) or the class of an expanded clone, and some rows leave it out.

v_call,clone_size,j_call,cdr3_aa
TRBV20-1,.,TRBJ2-7,CSARDRGTSGYEQYF
TRBV29-1,.,TRBJ2-2,CSVGGGNTGELFF
TRBV6-6,.,TRBJ2-7,CASSYSGTEGYEQYF
TRBV4-1,.,TRBJ1-2,CASSQPSPLWVGYTF
TRBV6-5,.,TRBJ2-1,CASSYRDRNEQFF
TRBV25-1,.,TRBJ2-7,CASEGTFYEQYF
TRBV3-1,.,TRBJ2-7,CASSLASYEQYF
TRBV7-9,.,TRBJ2-3,CASSPRLEGYTDTQYF
TRBV16,.,TRBJ1-5,CASSIHQPQHF
TRBV9,.,TRBJ2-7,CASSVVGSSYEQYF
TRBV4-2,.,TRBJ2-1,CASRPSGTGAGTCFPVQFF
TRBV5-1,.,TRBJ2-1,CASSLRSGGVSSYNEQFF
TRBV7-2,.,TRBJ2-2,CASSLFGGGITGELFF
TRBV5-6,.,TRBJ2-7,CVSSSAGSLYEQYF
TRBV29-1,.,TRBJ2-1,CSADSNGEGEQFF
TRBV28,.,TRBJ2-7,CASSFFHRASYEQYF
TRBV6-5,.,TRBJ2-1,CASSYGNPGAGYNEQFF
TRBV12-5,.,TRBJ2-5,CASGLGQGQETQYF
TRBV29-1,medium-sized,TRBJ2-3,CSVEVVQPSTDTQYF
TRBV7-9,.,TRBJ2-2,CASDRANTGELFF
TRBV12-5,.,TRBJ2-7,CASGPTGQGRNEQYF
TRBV4-3,.,TRBJ1-1,CASSQDPGGSTGGTEAFF
TRBV29-1,.,TRBJ2-7,CSVRTGVGYEQYF
TRBV29-1,.,TRBJ2-3,CSVPWGGPDTQYF
TRBV28,.,TRBJ1-2,CASPPKGNYGYTF
TRBV7-9,.,TRBJ2-5,CASSASHPETKKTQYF
TRBV7-3,.,TRBJ2-2,CASSLIGGGTGELFF
TRBV11-2,.,TRBJ2-7,CASSLWTDYEQYF
TRBV29-1,.,TRBJ2-7,CSVRQDGTYEQYF
TRBV29-1,medium-sized,TRBJ2-7,CSVEDSGGNEQYF
TRBV7-9,.,TRBJ1-4,CASSYIDQGVGEKLFF
TRBV9,.,TRBJ1-1,CASSVGGHRGTEAFF
TRBV7-2,.,TRBJ2-1,CASSLEGGPHYNEQFF
TRBV12-3/TRBV12-4,.,TRBJ2-2,CASSLGNTGELFF
TRBV27,.,TRBJ2-1,CASRQLNYNEQFF
TRBV29-1,.,TRBJ2-7,CSVQGEDYEQYF
TRBV28,.,TRBJ2-2,CASSFPRWWTTNTGELFF
TRBV3-1,.,TRBJ2-1,CASSPGSAAGNEQFF
TRBV11-2,.,TRBJ2-3,CASSLERGRGRQDTQYF
TRBV30,.,TRBJ1-1,CAWSVPPPEAFF
TRBV7-8,.,TRBJ1-1,CASSLGSNTEAFF
TRBV4-2,.,TRBJ2-5,CASSLVAGYQETQYF
TRBV12-3/TRBV12-4,.,TRBJ2-1,CASAYEGARNEQFF
TRBV29-1,.,TRBJ2-1,CSVEYFQEGSYNEQFF
TRBV29-1,.,TRBJ2-1,CSVEGDSLSYNEQFF
TRBV18,.,TRBJ2-5,CASSPPGPGDVRETQYF
TRBV29-1,.,TRBJ2-7,CSVEDLNPVGSYEQYF
TRBV7-9,.,TRBJ2-7,CASSLVAGPEQYF